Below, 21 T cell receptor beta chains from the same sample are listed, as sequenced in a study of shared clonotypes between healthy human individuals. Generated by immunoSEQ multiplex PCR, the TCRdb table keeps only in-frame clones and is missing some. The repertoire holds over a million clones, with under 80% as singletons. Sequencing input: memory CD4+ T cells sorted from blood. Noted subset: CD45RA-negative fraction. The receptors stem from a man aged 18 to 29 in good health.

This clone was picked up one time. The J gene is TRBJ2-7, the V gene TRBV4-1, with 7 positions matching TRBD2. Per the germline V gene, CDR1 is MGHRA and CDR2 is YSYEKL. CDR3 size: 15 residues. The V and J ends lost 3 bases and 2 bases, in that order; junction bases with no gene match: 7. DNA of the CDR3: TGCGCCAGCAGCCAGGGTCTAGCGGCCCCCTACGAGCAGTACTTC. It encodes CASSQGLAAPYEQYF.

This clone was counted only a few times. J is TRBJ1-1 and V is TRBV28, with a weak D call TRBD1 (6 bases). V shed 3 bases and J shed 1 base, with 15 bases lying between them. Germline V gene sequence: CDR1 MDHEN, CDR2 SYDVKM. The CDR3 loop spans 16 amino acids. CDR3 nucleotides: TGTGCCAGCAGTTTGGGGCAGGACAGACCGAACACTGAAGCTTTCTTT. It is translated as CASSLGQDRPNTEAFF. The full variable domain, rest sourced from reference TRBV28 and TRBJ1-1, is DVKVTQSSRYLVKRTGEKVFLECVQDMDHENMFWYRQDPGLGLRLIYFSYDVKMKEKGDIPEGYSVSREKKERFSLILESASTNQTSMYLCASSLGQDRPNTEAFFGQGTRLTVV.

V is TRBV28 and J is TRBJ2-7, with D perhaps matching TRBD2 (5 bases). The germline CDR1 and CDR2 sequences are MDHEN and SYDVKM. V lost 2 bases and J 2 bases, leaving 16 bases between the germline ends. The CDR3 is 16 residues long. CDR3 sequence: CASSLGGVGNPYEQYF. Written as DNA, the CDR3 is TGTGCCAGCAGTTTAGGAGGTGTCGGTAACCCCTACGAGCAGTACTTC.

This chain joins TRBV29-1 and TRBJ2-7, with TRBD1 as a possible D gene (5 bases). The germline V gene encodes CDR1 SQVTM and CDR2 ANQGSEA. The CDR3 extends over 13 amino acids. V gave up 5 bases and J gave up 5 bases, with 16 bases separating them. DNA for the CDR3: TGCAGCGTTCACCTCGGCAGGGTTAACGAGCAGTACTTC. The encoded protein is CSVHLGRVNEQYF.

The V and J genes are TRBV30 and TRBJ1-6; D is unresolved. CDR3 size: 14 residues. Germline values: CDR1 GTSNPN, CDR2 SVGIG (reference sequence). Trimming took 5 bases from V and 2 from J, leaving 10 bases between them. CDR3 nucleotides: TGTGCCTGGGCCCGGAACCCCTATAATTCACCCCTCCACTTT. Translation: CAWARNPYNSPLHF. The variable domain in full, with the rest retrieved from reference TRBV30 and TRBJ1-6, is SQTIHQWPATLVQPVGSPLSLECTVEGTSNPNLYWYRQAAGRGLQLLFYSVGIGQISSEVPQNLSASRPQDRQFILSSKKLLLSDSGFYLCAWARNPYNSPLHFGNGTRLTVT.

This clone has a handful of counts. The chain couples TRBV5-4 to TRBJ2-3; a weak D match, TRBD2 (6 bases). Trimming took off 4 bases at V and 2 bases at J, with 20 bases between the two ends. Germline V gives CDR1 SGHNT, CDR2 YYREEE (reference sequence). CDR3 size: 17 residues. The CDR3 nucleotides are TGTGCCAGCAGCCTGGAGGGCGGGCGGGCAATCACAGATACGCAGTATTTT. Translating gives CASSLEGGRAITDTQYF.

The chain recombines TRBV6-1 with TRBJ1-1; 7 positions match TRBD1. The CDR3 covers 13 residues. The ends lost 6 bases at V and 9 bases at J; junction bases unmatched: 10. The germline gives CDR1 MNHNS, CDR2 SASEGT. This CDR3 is CASREGTAVQAFF. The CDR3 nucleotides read TGTGCCAGCAGAGAGGGGACAGCCGTTCAAGCTTTCTTT.

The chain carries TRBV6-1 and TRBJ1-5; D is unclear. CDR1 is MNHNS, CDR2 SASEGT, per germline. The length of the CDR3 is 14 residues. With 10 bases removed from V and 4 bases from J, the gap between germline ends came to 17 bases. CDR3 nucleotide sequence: TGTGCCACCCGAGAAGTTCCCCAAAATCAGCCCCAGCATTTT. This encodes CATREVPQNQPQHF.

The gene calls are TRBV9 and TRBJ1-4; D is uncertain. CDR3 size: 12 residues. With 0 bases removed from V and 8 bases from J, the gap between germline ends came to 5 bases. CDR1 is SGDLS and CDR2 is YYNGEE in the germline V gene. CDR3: CASSVVEEKLFF. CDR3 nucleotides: TGTGCCAGCAGCGTAGTAGAGGAAAAACTGTTTTTT.

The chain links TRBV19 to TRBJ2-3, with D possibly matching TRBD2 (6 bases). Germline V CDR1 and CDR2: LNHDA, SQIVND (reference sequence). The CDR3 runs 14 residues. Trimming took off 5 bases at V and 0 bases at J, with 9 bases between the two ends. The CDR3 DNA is TGTGCCAGTAGTTACGGGACTAGCACAGATACGCAGTATTTT. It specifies CASSYGTSTDTQYF.

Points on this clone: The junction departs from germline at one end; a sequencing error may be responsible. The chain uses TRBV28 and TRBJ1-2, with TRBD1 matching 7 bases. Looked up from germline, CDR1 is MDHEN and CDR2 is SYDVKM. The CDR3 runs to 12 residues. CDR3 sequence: CASSFSKGAGIF. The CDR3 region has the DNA TGTGCCAGCAGTTTTTCTAAGGGGGCGGGGATCTTC.

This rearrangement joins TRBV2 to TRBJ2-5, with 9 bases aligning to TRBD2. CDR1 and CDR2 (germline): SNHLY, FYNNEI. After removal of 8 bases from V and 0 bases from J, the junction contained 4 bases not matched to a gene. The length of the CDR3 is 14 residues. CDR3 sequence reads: CASEAGGYQETQYF. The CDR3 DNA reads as TGTGCCAGCGAGGCGGGAGGGTACCAAGAGACCCAGTACTTC.

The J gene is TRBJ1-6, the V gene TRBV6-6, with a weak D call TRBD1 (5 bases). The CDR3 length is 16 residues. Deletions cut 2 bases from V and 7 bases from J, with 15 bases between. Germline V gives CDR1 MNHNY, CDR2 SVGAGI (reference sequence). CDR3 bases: TGTGCCAGCAGTTACACCTGGGCAGGGCCGAATTCACCCCTCCACTTT. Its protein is CASSYTWAGPNSPLHF.

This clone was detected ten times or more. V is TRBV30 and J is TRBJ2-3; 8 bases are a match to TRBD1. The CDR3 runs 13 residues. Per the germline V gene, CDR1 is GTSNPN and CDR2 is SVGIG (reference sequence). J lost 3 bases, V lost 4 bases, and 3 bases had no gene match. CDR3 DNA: TGTGCCTGGATGGACAGGGCTACAGATACGCAGTATTTT. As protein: CAWMDRATDTQYF.

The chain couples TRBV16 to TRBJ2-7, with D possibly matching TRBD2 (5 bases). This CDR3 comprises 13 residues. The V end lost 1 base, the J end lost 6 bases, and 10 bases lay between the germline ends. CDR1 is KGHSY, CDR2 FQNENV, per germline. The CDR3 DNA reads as TGTGCCAGCAGCCAATTTAGTCGGGGCGAGCAGTACTTC. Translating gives CASSQFSRGEQYF.

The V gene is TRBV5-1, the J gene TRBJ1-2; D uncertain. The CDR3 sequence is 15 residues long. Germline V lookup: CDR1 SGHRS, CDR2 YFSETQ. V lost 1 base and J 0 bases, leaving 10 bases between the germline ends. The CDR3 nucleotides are TGCGCCAGCAGCTTGAGTACGTCAGCTAACTATGGCTACACCTTC. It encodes CASSLSTSANYGYTF.

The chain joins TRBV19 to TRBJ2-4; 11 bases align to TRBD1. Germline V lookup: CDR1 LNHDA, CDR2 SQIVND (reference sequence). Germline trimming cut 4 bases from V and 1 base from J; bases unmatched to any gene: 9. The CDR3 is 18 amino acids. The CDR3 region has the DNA TGTGCCAGTAGTAGCCGGGACAGGGGGGGATTGGCCAAAAACATTCAGTACTTC. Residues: CASSSRDRGGLAKNIQYF.

CDR3 in amino acids: CAISERTGGWTDTQYF. For the CDR3, the DNA is TGTGCCATCAGTGAGAGGACAGGAGGGTGGACAGATACGCAGTATTTT. This rearrangement joins TRBV10-3 to TRBJ2-3; possibly TRBD1 for D (7 bases). The CDR3 is 16 residues long. CDR1 is ENHRY and CDR2 is SYGVKD in the germline V gene. Trimming took 2 bases from V and 3 from J, leaving 15 bases between them.

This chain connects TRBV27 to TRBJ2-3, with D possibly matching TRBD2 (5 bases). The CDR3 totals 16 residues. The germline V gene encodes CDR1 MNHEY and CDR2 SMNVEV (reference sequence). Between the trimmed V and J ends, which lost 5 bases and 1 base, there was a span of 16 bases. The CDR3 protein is CASSAGWAGGTDTQYF. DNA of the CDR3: TGTGCCAGCAGTGCCGGCTGGGCGGGTGGCACAGATACGCAGTATTTT.

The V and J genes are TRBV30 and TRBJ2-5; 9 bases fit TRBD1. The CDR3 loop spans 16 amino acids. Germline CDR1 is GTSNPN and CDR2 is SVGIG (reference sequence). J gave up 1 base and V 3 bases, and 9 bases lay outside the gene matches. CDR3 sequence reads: CAWSDPGTGFQETQYF. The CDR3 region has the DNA TGTGCCTGGAGCGACCCGGGGACAGGGTTCCAAGAGACCCAGTACTTC.

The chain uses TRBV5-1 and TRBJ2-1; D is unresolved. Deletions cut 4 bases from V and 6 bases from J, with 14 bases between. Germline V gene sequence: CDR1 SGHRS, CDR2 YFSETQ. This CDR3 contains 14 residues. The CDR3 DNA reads TGCGCCAGCAGCCCCATGGACGGAACCAATGAGCAGTTCTTC. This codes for CASSPMDGTNEQFF.